The clone carrying this T cell receptor beta chain was counted between two and nine times. The antigen is undetermined. CDR3 length equals 14 residues. Germline V gene sequence: CDR1 SGHTA, CDR2 FQGNSA. The V gene end was trimmed by 5 bases and the J gene end by 5 bases; junction bases not matched to a gene: 8. The authors sorted CD4+ naive, central memory, regulatory and stem cell-like memory cells via CD45RO/CCR7/CD25/CD127/CD95/CD27. These data come from a study of beta chain features in type 1 diabetes. Study observations and caveats: Any role of HLA type in TCRB rearrangement remained unresolved here. PCR might favor shorter templates, but any such skew would affect patients and controls equally. Patients' naive, central memory and regulatory TCRB repertoires appeared more alike than those of healthy donors.

All of the isolated RNA was reverse transcribed, so expressed TCRB transcripts were sequenced. Assay: immunoSEQ multiplex PCR; the TCRdb copy retains only in-frame clones and omits some. This table holds some 150,000 clones, about a tenth found once. The sample was central memory CD4+ T cells from blood. J is TRBJ2-5 and V is TRBV7-2; 7 bases are shared with TRBD1. The receptor's source is a man aged 18 to 29 in good health. The CDR3 loop reads CASSRRGGVETQYF. DNA for the CDR3: TGTGCCAGCAGCCGGCGAGGGGGCGTGGAGACCCAGTACTTC.